This T cell receptor (beta chain) is drawn from a study of shared clonotypes between healthy human individuals. As for this clone: Its antigen remains unidentified. A far larger clone is just one base off, so this is likely a read error.

Study-wide results and caveats: The study sampled only blood, and tissue repertoires likely differ.

Every immunoSEQ plate was one replicate of a subset's evenly spread DNA. Here immunoSEQ multiplex PCR was the method, and the copy in TCRdb shows in-frame clones only, minus some. The table shows a few hundred thousand clones, with approximately 77% occurring only once. Germline V lookup: CDR1 LGHNA, CDR2 YNFKEQ. There are 17 residues in the CDR3. Sequences were obtained from PBMCs. This TCR came from a woman in her 40s in good health. Some clones in this sample may be carry-over from other donors' samples. The chain uses TRBV4-2 and TRBJ2-3; no reliable D call. The J call may be in error: the DNA end matches TRBJ1-5 better. The CDR3 nucleotides read TGTGCCAGCAGTCGAGCCCTTAGCGGGATAAACACAGATACGCAGCATTTT. It codes for CASSRALSGINTDTQHF.